The clone carrying this T cell receptor (beta chain) was counted ten times or more. Its antigen is currently unknown. Germline-derived CDR1 and CDR2 are SGHRS and YFSETQ. The V and J ends lost 2 bases and 0 bases respectively, with 9 bases between them. CDR3 length: 15 residues. TCR beta CDR3 region amplification was performed from RNA transcripts. In the first-round RT-PCR of the TCR CDR3, the HTBI primer set was used. TCRdb itself ran the multiplex PCR reads through MiXCR, one entry per CDR3 protein. The data hold about 720,000 distinct CDR3 sequences, with 16% observed a single time. This sample was taken from a study of T cells in Graves' hyperthyroidism and ophthalmopathy. Study outcomes and limitations: The model foresaw ophthalmopathy a median around 6 months prior to onset.

The receptor comes from a young man with Graves' hyperthyroidism. The chain carries TRBV5-1 and TRBJ2-1; no firm D call. The sequenced sample was blood. In DNA form, the CDR3 reads TGCGCCAGCAGCTTCGGACGGACCTCCTACAATGAGCAGTTCTTC. Protein sequence: CASSFGRTSYNEQFF.